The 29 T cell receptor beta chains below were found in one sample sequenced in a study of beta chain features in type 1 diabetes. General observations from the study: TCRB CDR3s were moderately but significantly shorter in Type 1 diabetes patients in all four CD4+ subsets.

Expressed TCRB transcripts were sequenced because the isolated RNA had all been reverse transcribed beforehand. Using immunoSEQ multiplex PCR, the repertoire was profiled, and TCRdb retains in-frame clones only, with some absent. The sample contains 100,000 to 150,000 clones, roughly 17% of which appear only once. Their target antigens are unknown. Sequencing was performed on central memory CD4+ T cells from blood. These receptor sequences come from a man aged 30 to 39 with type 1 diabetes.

The CDR3 DNA sequence: TGTGCCAGCAGTCCGCACGCTAGCGGGGATAAGCAGTACTTC. Protein: CASSPHASGDKQYF. V is TRBV7-2 and J is TRBJ2-7; 9 nucleotides agree with TRBD2. Per the germline V gene, CDR1 is SGHTA and CDR2 is FQGNSA. The CDR3 runs to 14 residues. V gave up 6 bases and J gave up 8 bases; unmatched junction bases: 11.

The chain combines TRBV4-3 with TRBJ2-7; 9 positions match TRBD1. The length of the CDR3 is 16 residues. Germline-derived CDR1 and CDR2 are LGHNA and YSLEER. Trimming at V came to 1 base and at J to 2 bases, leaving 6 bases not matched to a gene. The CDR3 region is CASSQARTGEAYEQYF. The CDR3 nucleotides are TGCGCCAGCAGCCAAGCCCGGACAGGGGAGGCCTACGAGCAGTACTTC.

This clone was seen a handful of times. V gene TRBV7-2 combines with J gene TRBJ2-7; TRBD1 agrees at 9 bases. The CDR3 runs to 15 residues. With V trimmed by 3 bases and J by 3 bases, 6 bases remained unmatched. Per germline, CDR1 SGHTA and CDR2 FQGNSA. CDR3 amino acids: CASSFGDRGFYEQYF. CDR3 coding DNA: TGTGCCAGCAGCTTCGGAGACAGGGGGTTCTACGAGCAGTACTTC.

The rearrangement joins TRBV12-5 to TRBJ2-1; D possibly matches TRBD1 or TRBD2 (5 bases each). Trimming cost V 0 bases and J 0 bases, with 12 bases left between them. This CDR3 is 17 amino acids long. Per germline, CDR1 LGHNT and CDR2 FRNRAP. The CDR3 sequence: CASGLVSGTDSYNEQFF. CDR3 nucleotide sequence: TGTGCTAGTGGTTTGGTATCCGGGACGGACTCCTACAATGAGCAGTTCTTC.

CDR3 nucleotide sequence: TGTGCCAGCAGTTACGGAGAGACCCAGTACTTC. Translated, it gives CASSYGETQYF. This chain uses TRBV2 with TRBJ2-5; D gene ambiguous. The CDR3 runs 11 residues. V dropped 5 bases and J dropped 4 bases, with 5 bases sitting between them. Germline CDR1 and CDR2: SNHLY and FYNNEI.

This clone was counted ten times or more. CDR3 amino acids: CASSFGTEQYF. The CDR3 DNA sequence: TGTGCCAGCAGCTTCGGGACCGAGCAGTACTTC. The V gene is TRBV7-9, the J gene TRBJ2-7, with D tentatively TRBD1 or TRBD2 (5 bases each). This CDR3 comprises 11 residues. CDR1 is SEHNR and CDR2 is FQNEAQ in the germline V gene (reference sequence). V was clipped by 3 bases and J by 6 bases, with 6 bases between them.

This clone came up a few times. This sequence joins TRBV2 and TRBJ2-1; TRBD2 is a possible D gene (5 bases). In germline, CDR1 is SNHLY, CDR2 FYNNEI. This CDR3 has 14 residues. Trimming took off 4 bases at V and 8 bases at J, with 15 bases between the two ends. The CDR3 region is CASSARLAADEQFF. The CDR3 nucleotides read TGTGCCAGCAGTGCGAGGCTAGCAGCCGATGAGCAGTTCTTC.

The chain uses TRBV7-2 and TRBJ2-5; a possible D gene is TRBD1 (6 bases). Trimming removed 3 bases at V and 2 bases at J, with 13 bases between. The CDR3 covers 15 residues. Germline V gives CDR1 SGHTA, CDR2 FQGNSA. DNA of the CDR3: TGTGCCAGCAGCTTCCTTGGGGGCCTACAAGAGACCCAGTACTTC. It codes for CASSFLGGLQETQYF.

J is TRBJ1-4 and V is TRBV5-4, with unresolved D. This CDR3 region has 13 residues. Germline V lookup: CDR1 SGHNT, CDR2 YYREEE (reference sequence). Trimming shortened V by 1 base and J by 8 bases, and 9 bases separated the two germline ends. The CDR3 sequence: CASSLHRTEKLFF. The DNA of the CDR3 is TGTGCCAGCAGCTTGCACCGGACCGAAAAACTGTTTTTT.

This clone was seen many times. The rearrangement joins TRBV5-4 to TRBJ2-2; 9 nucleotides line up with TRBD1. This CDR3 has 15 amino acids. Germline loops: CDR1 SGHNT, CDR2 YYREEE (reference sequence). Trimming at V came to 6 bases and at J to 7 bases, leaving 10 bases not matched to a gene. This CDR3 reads CASTNGDRVIGELFF. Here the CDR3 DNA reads TGTGCCAGCACCAATGGGGACAGGGTAATCGGGGAGCTGTTTTTT.

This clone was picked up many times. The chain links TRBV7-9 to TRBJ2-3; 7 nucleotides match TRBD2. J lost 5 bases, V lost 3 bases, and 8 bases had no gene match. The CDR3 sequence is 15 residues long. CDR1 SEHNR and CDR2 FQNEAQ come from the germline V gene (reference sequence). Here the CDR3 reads CASSFPSSGKDTQYF. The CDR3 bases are TGTGCCAGCAGCTTTCCCTCTAGCGGCAAAGATACGCAGTATTTT.

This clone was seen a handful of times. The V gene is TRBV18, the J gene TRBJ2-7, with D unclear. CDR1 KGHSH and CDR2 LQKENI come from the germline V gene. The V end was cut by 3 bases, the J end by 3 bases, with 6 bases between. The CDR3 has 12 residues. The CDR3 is CASSPLGYEQYF. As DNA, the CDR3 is TGTGCCAGCTCACCTCTAGGCTACGAGCAGTACTTC. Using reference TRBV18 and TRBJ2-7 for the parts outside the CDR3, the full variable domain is NAGVMQNPRHLVRRRGQEARLRCSPMKGHSHVYWYRQLPEEGLKFMVYLQKENIIDESGMPKERFSAEFPKEGPSILRIQQVVRGDSAAYFCASSPLGYEQYFGPGTRLTVT.

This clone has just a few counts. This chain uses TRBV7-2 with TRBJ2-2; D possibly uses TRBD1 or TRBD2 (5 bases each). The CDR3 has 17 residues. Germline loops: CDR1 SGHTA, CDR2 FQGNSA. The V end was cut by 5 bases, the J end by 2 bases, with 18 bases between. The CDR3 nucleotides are TGTGCCAGCAGCGTAAACTCGTTAGGGACCAACACCGGGGAGCTGTTTTTT. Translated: CASSVNSLGTNTGELFF.

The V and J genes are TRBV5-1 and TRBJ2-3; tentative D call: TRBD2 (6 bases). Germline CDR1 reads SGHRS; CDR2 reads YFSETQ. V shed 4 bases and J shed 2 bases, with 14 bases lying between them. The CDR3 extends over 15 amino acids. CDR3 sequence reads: CASSDILAHTDTQYF. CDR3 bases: TGCGCCAGCAGCGACATACTAGCTCACACAGATACGCAGTATTTT.

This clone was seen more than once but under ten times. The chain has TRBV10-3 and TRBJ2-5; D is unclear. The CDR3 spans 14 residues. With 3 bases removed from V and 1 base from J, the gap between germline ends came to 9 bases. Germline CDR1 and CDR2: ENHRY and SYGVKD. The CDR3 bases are TGTGCCATCAGTGAATCGGGTCTCCAAGAGACCCAGTACTTC. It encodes CAISESGLQETQYF.

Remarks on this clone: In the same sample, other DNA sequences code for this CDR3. The CDR3 is CSASRDYEQYF. The CDR3 region has the DNA TGCAGTGCTAGTCGCGACTACGAGCAGTACTTC. V is TRBV20-1 and J is TRBJ2-7, with unresolved D. This CDR3 is built from 11 residues. V was cut by 3 bases and J by 3 bases, with 6 bases left in between. CDR1 DFQATT and CDR2 SNEGSKA come from the germline V gene (reference sequence).

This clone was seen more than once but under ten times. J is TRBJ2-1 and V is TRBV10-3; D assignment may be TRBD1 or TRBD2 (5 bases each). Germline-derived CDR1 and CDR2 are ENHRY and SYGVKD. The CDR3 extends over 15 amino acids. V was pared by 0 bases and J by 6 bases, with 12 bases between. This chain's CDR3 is CAISESTGRSNEQFF. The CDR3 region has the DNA TGTGCCATCAGTGAGTCAACGGGGCGGTCCAATGAGCAGTTCTTC.

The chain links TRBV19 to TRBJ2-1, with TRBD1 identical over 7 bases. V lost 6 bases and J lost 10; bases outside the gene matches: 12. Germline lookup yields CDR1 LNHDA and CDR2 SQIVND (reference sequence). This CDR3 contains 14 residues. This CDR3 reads CASREGGISKEQFF. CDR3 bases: TGTGCCAGTAGGGAAGGGGGCATATCCAAGGAGCAGTTCTTC.

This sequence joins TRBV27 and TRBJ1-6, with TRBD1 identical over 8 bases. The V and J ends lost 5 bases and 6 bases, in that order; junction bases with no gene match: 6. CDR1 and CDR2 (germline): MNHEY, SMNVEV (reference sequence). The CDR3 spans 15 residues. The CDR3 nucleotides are TGTGCCAGCAGTCCCCTGACAGGGGCTAATTCACCCCTCCACTTT. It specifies CASSPLTGANSPLHF.

The DNA for the CDR3 is TGCGCCAGCAGCTTGTCCCCGGGTAGCGGGCAGGAAGATACGCAGTATTTT. This sequence encodes CASSLSPGSGQEDTQYF. The chain has TRBV5-1 and TRBJ2-3; 7 nucleotides match TRBD2. V lost 1 base to trimming and J lost 5 bases; unmatched junction nucleotides: 13. This CDR3 contains 17 residues. Germline CDR1 and CDR2: SGHRS and YFSETQ.

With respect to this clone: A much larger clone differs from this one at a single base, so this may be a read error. CDR3 protein: CASSQEMLAVYGYTF. The CDR3 nucleotides are TGCGCCAGCAGCCAAGAGATGTTGGCAGTCTATGGCTACACCTTC. The chain recombines TRBV4-3 with TRBJ1-2, with D hard to call. V lost 0 bases and J lost 4, with 12 bases in between. This CDR3 region has 15 residues. Germline values: CDR1 LGHNA, CDR2 YSLEER.

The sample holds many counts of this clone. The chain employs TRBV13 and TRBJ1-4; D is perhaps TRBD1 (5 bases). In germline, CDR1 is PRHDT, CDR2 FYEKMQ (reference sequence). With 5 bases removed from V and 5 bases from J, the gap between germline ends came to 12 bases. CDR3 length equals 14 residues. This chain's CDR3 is CASSPRGANEKLFF. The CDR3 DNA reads TGTGCCAGCAGCCCCCGAGGGGCAAATGAAAAACTGTTTTTT.

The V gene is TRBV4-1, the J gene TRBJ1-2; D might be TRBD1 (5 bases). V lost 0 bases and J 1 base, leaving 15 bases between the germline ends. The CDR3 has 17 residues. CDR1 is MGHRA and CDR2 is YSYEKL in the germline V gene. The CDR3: CASSQDRGTAVNYGYTF. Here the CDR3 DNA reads TGCGCCAGCAGCCAAGATAGAGGGACGGCAGTTAACTATGGCTACACCTTC.

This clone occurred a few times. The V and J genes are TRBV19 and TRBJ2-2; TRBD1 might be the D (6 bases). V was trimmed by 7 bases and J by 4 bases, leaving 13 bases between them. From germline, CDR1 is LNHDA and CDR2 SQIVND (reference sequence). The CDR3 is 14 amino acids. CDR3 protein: CASNQGSPTGELFF. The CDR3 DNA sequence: TGTGCCAGTAATCAGGGGTCGCCCACCGGGGAGCTGTTTTTT. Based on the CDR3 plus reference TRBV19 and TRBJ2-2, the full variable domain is DGGITQSPKYLFRKEGQNVTLSCEQNLNHDAMYWYRQDPGQGLRLIYYSQIVNDFQKGDIAEGYSVSREKKESFPLTVTSAQKNPTAFYLCASNQGSPTGELFFGEGSRLTVL.

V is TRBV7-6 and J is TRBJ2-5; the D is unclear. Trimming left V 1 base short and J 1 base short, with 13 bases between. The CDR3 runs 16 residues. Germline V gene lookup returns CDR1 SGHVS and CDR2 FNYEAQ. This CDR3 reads CASSLESGGSQETQYF. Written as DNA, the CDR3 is TGTGCCAGCAGCTTAGAATCTGGTGGGTCCCAAGAGACCCAGTACTTC.

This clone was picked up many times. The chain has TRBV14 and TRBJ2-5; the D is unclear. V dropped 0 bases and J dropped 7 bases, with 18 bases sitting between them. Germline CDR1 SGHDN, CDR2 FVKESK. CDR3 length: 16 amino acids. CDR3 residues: CASSQDGRLVGRTQYF. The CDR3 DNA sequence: TGTGCCAGCAGCCAAGATGGTCGGCTAGTCGGGCGGACCCAGTACTTC.

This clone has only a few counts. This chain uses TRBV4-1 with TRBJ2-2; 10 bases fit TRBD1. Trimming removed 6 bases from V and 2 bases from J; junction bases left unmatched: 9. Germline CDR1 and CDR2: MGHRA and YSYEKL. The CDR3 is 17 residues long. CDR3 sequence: CASSPFGDRGNTGELFF. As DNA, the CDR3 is TGCGCCAGCAGTCCCTTTGGGGACAGGGGTAACACCGGGGAGCTGTTTTTT.

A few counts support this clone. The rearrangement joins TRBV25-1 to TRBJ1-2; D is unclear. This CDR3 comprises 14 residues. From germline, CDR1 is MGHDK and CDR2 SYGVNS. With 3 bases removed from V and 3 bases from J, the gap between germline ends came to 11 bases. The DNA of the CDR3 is TGTGCCAGCAGTGATGGAAACACCCACTATGGCTACACCTTC. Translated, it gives CASSDGNTHYGYTF.

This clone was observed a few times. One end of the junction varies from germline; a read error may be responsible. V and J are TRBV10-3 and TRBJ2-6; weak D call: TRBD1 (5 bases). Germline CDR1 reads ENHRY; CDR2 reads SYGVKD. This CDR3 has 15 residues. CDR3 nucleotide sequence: TGTGCCAGCAGTGATTTGGGGCGGCGGGCCAACGTCCTGACTTTC. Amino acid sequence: CASSDLGRRANVLTF.